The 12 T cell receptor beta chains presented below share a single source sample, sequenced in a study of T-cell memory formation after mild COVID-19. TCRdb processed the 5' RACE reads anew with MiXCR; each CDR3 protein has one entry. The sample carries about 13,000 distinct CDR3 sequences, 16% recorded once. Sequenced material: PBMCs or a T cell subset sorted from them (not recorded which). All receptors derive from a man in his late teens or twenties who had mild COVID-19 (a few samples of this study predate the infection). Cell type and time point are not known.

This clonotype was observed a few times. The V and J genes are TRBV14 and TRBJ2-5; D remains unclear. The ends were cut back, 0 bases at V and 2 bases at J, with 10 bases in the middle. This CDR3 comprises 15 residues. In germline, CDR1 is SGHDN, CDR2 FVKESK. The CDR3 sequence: CASSQDRSMQETQYF. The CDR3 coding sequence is TGTGCCAGCAGCCAAGATCGGAGCATGCAAGAGACCCAGTACTTC.

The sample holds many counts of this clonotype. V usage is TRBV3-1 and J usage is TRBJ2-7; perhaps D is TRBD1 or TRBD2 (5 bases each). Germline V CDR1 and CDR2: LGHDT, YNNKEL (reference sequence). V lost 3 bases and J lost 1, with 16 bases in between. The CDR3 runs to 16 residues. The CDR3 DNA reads TGTGCCAGCAGCCAGTCGAGGGACGGTTGGTCCTACGAGCAGTACTTC. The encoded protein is CASSQSRDGWSYEQYF.

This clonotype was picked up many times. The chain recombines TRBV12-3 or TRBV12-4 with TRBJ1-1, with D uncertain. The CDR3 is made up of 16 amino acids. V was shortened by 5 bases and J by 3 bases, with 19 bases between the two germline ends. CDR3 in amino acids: CASSREARMVDTEAFF. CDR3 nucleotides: TGTGCCAGCAGTAGGGAGGCTCGCATGGTGGACACTGAAGCTTTCTTT.

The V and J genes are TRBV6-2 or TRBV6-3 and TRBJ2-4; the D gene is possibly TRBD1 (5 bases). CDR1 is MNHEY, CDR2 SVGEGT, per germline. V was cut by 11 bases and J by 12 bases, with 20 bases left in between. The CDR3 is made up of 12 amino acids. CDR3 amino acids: CAAGRTKHSQYF. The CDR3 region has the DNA TGTGCCGCAGGGCGGACCAAACACAGTCAGTACTTC.

CDR3 nucleotide sequence: TGTGCCAGCAGTGACTCGGTTGGGCTTCCGCAGTTCTTC. This codes for CASSDSVGLPQFF. The chain uses TRBV6-4 and TRBJ2-1; the D is unclear. The CDR3 extends over 13 amino acids. Germline CDR1 reads MRHNA; CDR2 reads SNTAGT. Trimming removed 0 bases at V and 12 bases at J, with 12 bases between.

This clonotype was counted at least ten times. In DNA, the CDR3 is TGTGCCAGCAGTTATGGGACACCGACCTACGAGCAGTACTTC. Encoded protein: CASSYGTPTYEQYF. The chain is built from TRBV6-2 or TRBV6-3 and TRBJ2-7; a weak D match, TRBD1 (6 bases). This CDR3 region has 14 residues. Trimming cost V 3 bases and J 2 bases, with 11 bases left between them. Per germline, CDR1 MNHEY and CDR2 SVGEGT.

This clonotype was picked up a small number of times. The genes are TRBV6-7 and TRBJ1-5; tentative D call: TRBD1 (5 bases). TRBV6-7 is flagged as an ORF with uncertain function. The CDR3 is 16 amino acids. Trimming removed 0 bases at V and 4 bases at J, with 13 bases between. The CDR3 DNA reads TGTGCCAGCAGTTACTCCGGGACGCCCAGTAATCAGCCCCAGCATTTT. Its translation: CASSYSGTPSNQPQHF.

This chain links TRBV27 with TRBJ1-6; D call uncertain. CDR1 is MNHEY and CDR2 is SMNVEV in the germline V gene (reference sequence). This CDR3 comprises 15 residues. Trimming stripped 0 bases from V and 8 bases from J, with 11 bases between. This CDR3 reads CASSLSIAGDSPLHF. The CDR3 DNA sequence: TGTGCCAGCAGTTTATCGATTGCCGGTGATTCACCCCTCCACTTT.

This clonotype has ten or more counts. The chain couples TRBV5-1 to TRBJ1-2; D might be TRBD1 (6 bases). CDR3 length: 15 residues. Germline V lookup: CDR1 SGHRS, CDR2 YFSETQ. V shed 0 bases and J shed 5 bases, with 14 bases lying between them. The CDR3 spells CASSLGGGRIYGYTF. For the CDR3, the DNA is TGCGCCAGCAGCTTGGGAGGGGGACGGATATATGGCTACACCTTC.

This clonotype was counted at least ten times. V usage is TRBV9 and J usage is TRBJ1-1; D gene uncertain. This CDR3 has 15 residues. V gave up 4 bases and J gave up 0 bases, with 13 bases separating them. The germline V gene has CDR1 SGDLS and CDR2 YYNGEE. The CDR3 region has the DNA TGTGCCAGCAGCCCCGTGTGGCGCTTGAACACTGAAGCTTTCTTT. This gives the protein CASSPVWRLNTEAFF.

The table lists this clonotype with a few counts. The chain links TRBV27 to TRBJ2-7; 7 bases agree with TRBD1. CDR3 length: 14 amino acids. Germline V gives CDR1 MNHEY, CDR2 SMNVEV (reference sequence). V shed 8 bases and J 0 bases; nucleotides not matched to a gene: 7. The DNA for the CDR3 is TGTGCCAGCGCAGGACAGGCCTCCTCCTACGAGCAGTACTTC. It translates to CASAGQASSYEQYF.

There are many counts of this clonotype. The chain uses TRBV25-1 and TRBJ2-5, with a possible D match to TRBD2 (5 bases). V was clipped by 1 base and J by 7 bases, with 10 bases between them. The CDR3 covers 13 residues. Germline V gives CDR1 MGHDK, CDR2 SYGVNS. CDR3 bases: TGTGCCAGCAGTGAATTTCTAGAGGGGACCCAGTACTTC. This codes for CASSEFLEGTQYF.